The rows below give T cell receptor beta chains drawn from one sample of a study of blood T cell repertoires in COVID-19. Sequencing was performed with immunoSEQ multiplex PCR; in TCRdb, only in-frame clones are kept and a portion is missing. Here the sample spans 150,000 to 200,000 clones, over 75% being singletons. The source material was PBMCs or T cells enriched from blood (not recorded which). The receptor source for this set is a man in his forties or fifties who had recovered from COVID-19. Both conserved end residues are part of each CDR3. D genes are given only for firm matches. For some rows the clone size is stated as once, few or many, or as a class when expanded; others skip it.

v_call: TRBV15; clone_size: NA; d_call: TRBD1; j_call: TRBJ2-7; cdr3_aa: CATSRFRTGVSYEQYF; cdr3_nt: TGTGCCACCAGCAGATTTCGGACAGGGGTCTCCTACGAGCAGTACTTC
v_call: TRBV10-3; clone_size: NA; d_call: TRBD1; j_call: TRBJ2-3; cdr3_aa: CAIREGGTGSTDTQYF; cdr3_nt: TGTGCCATCAGGGAGGGTGGGACAGGAAGCACAGATACGCAGTATTTT
v_call: TRBV5-4; clone_size: few; d_call: TRBD1; j_call: TRBJ2-7; cdr3_aa: CASSLLGTARQYF; cdr3_nt: TGTGCCAGCAGCCTACTAGGGACAGCGAGGCAGTACTTC
v_call: TRBV7-8; clone_size: NA; d_call: TRBD2; j_call: TRBJ2-3; cdr3_aa: CASSPGTSGGKQYF; cdr3_nt: TGTGCCAGCAGCCCCGGGACTAGCGGGGGGAAGCAGTATTTT
v_call: TRBV29-1; clone_size: few; d_call: TRBD2; j_call: TRBJ2-5; cdr3_aa: CSVVGAGGGETQYF; cdr3_nt: TGCAGCGTTGTGGGGGCGGGAGGAGGAGAGACCCAGTACTTC
v_call: TRBV6-5; clone_size: once; d_call: NA; j_call: TRBJ1-2; cdr3_aa: CASSYLDRANYGYTF; cdr3_nt: TGTGCCAGCAGTTACTTGGACAGAGCTAACTATGGCTACACCTTC
v_call: TRBV28; clone_size: NA; d_call: TRBD2; j_call: TRBJ2-1; cdr3_aa: CASSLWGAASGSYNEQFF; cdr3_nt: TGTGCCAGCAGTCTCTGGGGGGCGGCTAGCGGGAGCTACAATGAGCAGTTCTTC
v_call: TRBV28; clone_size: NA; d_call: NA; j_call: TRBJ1-2; cdr3_aa: CASGRMGYTF; cdr3_nt: TGTGCCAGCGGGCGAATGGGCTACACCTTC
v_call: TRBV5-1; clone_size: once; d_call: NA; j_call: TRBJ2-7; cdr3_aa: CASSERPSGEQYF; cdr3_nt: TGCGCCAGCAGCGAGCGCCCCAGCGGGGAGCAGTACTTC
v_call: TRBV18; clone_size: NA; d_call: TRBD1; j_call: TRBJ1-1; cdr3_aa: CASSPSGQGTMNTEAFF; cdr3_nt: TGTGCCAGCTCACCGTCGGGACAGGGGACAATGAACACTGAAGCTTTCTTT
v_call: TRBV7-9; clone_size: NA; d_call: NA; j_call: TRBJ2-7; cdr3_aa: CASSYPFRVDINGEQYF; cdr3_nt: TGTGCCAGCAGCTACCCATTTAGAGTTGACATCAATGGGGAGCAGTACTTC
v_call: TRBV28; clone_size: many; d_call: TRBD2; j_call: TRBJ2-7; cdr3_aa: CASSSLVSSGVYEQYF; cdr3_nt: TGTGCCAGCAGTTCCCTGGTGTCTAGCGGTGTCTACGAGCAGTACTTC
v_call: TRBV6-6; clone_size: NA; d_call: TRBD2; j_call: TRBJ2-7; cdr3_aa: CASSPRASGGGRRSGEQYF; cdr3_nt: TGTGCCAGCAGTCCTCGGGCTAGCGGGGGAGGGCGGAGGAGCGGCGAGCAGTACTTC
v_call: TRBV29-1; clone_size: NA; d_call: NA; j_call: TRBJ2-7; cdr3_aa: CSVEGLGRDEQYF; cdr3_nt: TGCAGCGTTGAAGGTTTAGGCAGGGACGAGCAGTACTTC
v_call: TRBV5-4; clone_size: NA; d_call: TRBD1; j_call: TRBJ1-2; cdr3_aa: CASSTDRDDGYTF; cdr3_nt: TGTGCCAGCAGCACGGACAGGGATGATGGCTACACCTTC
v_call: TRBV2; clone_size: NA; d_call: NA; j_call: TRBJ2-7; cdr3_aa: CASAPAGYEQYF; cdr3_nt: TGTGCCAGCGCCCCGGCGGGCTACGAGCAGTACTTC
v_call: TRBV5-4; clone_size: NA; d_call: NA; j_call: TRBJ2-3; cdr3_aa: CASSLEEADTQYF; cdr3_nt: TGTGCCAGCAGCTTAGAGGAGGCAGATACGCAGTATTTT
v_call: TRBV3-1/TRBV3-2; clone_size: NA; d_call: NA; j_call: TRBJ1-1; cdr3_aa: CASSQGQGAFF; cdr3_nt: TGTGCCAGCAGCCAGGGCCAGGGGGCTTTCTTT
v_call: TRBV10-1; clone_size: NA; d_call: NA; j_call: TRBJ2-5; cdr3_aa: CASSESWRGPVETQYF; cdr3_nt: TGCGCCAGCAGTGAGTCTTGGCGGGGGCCAGTTGAGACCCAGTACTTC
v_call: TRBV5-1; clone_size: NA; d_call: TRBD1; j_call: TRBJ1-4; cdr3_aa: CASSLQGTGVNEKLFF; cdr3_nt: TGCGCCAGCAGCTTGCAAGGGACAGGGGTTAATGAAAAACTGTTTTTT
v_call: TRBV3-1/TRBV3-2; clone_size: NA; d_call: NA; j_call: TRBJ1-1; cdr3_aa: CASSQTGALLEAFF; cdr3_nt: TGTGCCAGCAGCCAGACAGGCGCGTTACTAGAAGCTTTCTTT
v_call: TRBV6-5; clone_size: NA; d_call: TRBD2; j_call: TRBJ2-3; cdr3_aa: CASSYPGGRGTDTQYF; cdr3_nt: TGTGCCAGCAGTTACCCGGGAGGGCGGGGTACAGATACGCAGTATTTT
v_call: TRBV28; clone_size: NA; d_call: NA; j_call: TRBJ1-4; cdr3_aa: CASSAINEKLFF; cdr3_nt: TGTGCCAGCAGTGCGATTAATGAAAAACTGTTTTTT
v_call: TRBV6-5; clone_size: NA; d_call: NA; j_call: TRBJ1-2; cdr3_aa: CASGDAELNYGYTF; cdr3_nt: TGTGCCAGCGGAGACGCCGAGTTAAACTATGGCTACACCTTC
v_call: TRBV28; clone_size: NA; d_call: NA; j_call: TRBJ1-2; cdr3_aa: CASTSGAPNYGYTF; cdr3_nt: TGTGCCAGCACCTCAGGGGCTCCTAACTATGGCTACACCTTC
v_call: TRBV27; clone_size: NA; d_call: NA; j_call: TRBJ1-6; cdr3_aa: CASKGTYNSPLHF; cdr3_nt: TGTGCCAGCAAGGGGACCTATAATTCACCCCTCCACTTT
v_call: TRBV5-4; clone_size: NA; d_call: NA; j_call: TRBJ2-3; cdr3_aa: CASSSPGIGTDTQYF; cdr3_nt: TGTGCCAGCAGCTCCCCGGGGATAGGAACAGATACGCAGTATTTT
v_call: TRBV7-3; clone_size: NA; d_call: TRBD2; j_call: TRBJ2-3; cdr3_aa: CASSAGGPTDTQYF; cdr3_nt: TGTGCCAGCAGCGCGGGGGGGCCGACAGATACGCAGTATTTT
v_call: TRBV2; clone_size: NA; d_call: TRBD2; j_call: TRBJ2-5; cdr3_aa: CASSPLAGGPETQYF; cdr3_nt: TGTGCCAGCAGCCCACTAGCGGGGGGGCCGGAGACCCAGTACTTC
v_call: TRBV28; clone_size: NA; d_call: TRBD1; j_call: TRBJ1-2; cdr3_aa: CASSLGTENSYGYTF; cdr3_nt: TGTGCCAGCAGTCTCGGGACAGAAAATTCCTATGGCTACACCTTC
v_call: TRBV19; clone_size: NA; d_call: TRBD2; j_call: TRBJ2-1; cdr3_aa: CASSIKRGHYNEQFF; cdr3_nt: TGTGCCAGTAGTATTAAGCGGGGTCACTACAATGAGCAGTTCTTC
v_call: TRBV2; clone_size: NA; d_call: NA; j_call: TRBJ1-4; cdr3_aa: CASSPREKLFF; cdr3_nt: TGTGCCAGCAGCCCCAGAGAAAAACTGTTTTTT
v_call: TRBV24-1; clone_size: NA; d_call: NA; j_call: TRBJ2-1; cdr3_aa: CATSTRVSSYNEQFF; cdr3_nt: TGTGCCACCAGCACCCGGGTTAGCTCCTACAATGAGCAGTTCTTC
v_call: TRBV5-1; clone_size: once; d_call: NA; j_call: TRBJ1-1; cdr3_aa: CASSLDRGEAFF; cdr3_nt: TGCGCCAGCAGCTTGGACCGTGGCGAAGCTTTCTTT
v_call: TRBV5-6; clone_size: NA; d_call: TRBD2; j_call: TRBJ2-5; cdr3_aa: CASSAWTSGGFSSQYF; cdr3_nt: TGTGCCAGCAGCGCGTGGACTAGCGGGGGGTTCTCGTCCCAGTACTTC
v_call: TRBV7-9; clone_size: NA; d_call: NA; j_call: TRBJ2-5; cdr3_aa: CATSAYQETQYF; cdr3_nt: TGTGCCACCTCAGCGTACCAAGAGACCCAGTACTTC
v_call: TRBV28; clone_size: NA; d_call: NA; j_call: TRBJ1-1; cdr3_aa: CASRETANTEAFF; cdr3_nt: TGTGCCAGCAGGGAGACAGCGAACACTGAAGCTTTCTTT
v_call: TRBV12-3/TRBV12-4; clone_size: NA; d_call: NA; j_call: TRBJ1-2; cdr3_aa: CASSLGGDGYTF; cdr3_nt: TGTGCCAGCAGTTTGGGAGGGGATGGCTACACCTTC
v_call: TRBV28; clone_size: NA; d_call: NA; j_call: TRBJ1-6; cdr3_aa: CASSFTAAMSSYNSPLHF; cdr3_nt: TGTGCCAGCAGTTTTACCGCCGCGATGAGCTCCTATAATTCACCCCTCCACTTT
v_call: TRBV6-5; clone_size: NA; d_call: NA; j_call: TRBJ2-3; cdr3_aa: CASSPSGWGDTQYF; cdr3_nt: TGTGCCAGCAGTCCCTCGGGGTGGGGAGATACGCAGTATTTT
v_call: TRBV5-1; clone_size: NA; d_call: NA; j_call: TRBJ1-2; cdr3_aa: CASSPGGGLGGYGYTF; cdr3_nt: TGCGCCAGCAGCCCTGGCGGGGGGCTCGGAGGCTATGGCTACACCTTC
v_call: TRBV14; clone_size: NA; d_call: NA; j_call: TRBJ2-2; cdr3_aa: CASSPFNTGELFF; cdr3_nt: TGTGCCAGCAGCCCCTTTAACACCGGGGAGCTGTTTTTT
v_call: TRBV2; clone_size: NA; d_call: NA; j_call: TRBJ2-5; cdr3_aa: CASLQYQETQYF; cdr3_nt: TGTGCCAGCCTCCAGTACCAAGAGACCCAGTACTTC
v_call: TRBV7-2; clone_size: NA; d_call: NA; j_call: TRBJ2-3; cdr3_aa: CASSLLGGEETDTQYF; cdr3_nt: TGTGCCAGCAGCCTCCTAGGGGGAGAGGAGACAGATACGCAGTATTTT
v_call: TRBV3-1/TRBV3-2; clone_size: NA; d_call: TRBD2; j_call: TRBJ2-1; cdr3_aa: CASSQASGGYNEQFF; cdr3_nt: TGTGCCAGCAGCCAAGCCAGCGGGGGATACAATGAGCAGTTCTTC
v_call: TRBV4-1; clone_size: NA; d_call: TRBD1; j_call: TRBJ1-2; cdr3_aa: CASSQTGGYGYTF; cdr3_nt: TGCGCCAGCAGCCAAACAGGGGGCTATGGCTACACCTTC
v_call: TRBV21-1; clone_size: NA; d_call: NA; j_call: TRBJ1-1; cdr3_aa: CASSLRGPDTEAFF; cdr3_nt: TGTGCCAGCAGCCTCAGGGGGCCGGACACTGAAGCTTTCTTT
v_call: TRBV6-1; clone_size: NA; d_call: NA; j_call: TRBJ2-6; cdr3_aa: CASSARRAINFSGANVLTF; cdr3_nt: TGTGCCAGCAGTGCCCGGCGGGCCATTAATTTCTCTGGGGCCAACGTCCTGACTTTC
v_call: TRBV4-2; clone_size: NA; d_call: TRBD2; j_call: TRBJ2-5; cdr3_aa: CASSLAGGVETQYF; cdr3_nt: TGTGCCAGCAGCCTAGCGGGAGGGGTCGAGACCCAGTACTTC
v_call: TRBV5-5; clone_size: NA; d_call: TRBD1; j_call: TRBJ2-5; cdr3_aa: CASTPRDRVRETQYF; cdr3_nt: TGTGCCAGCACCCCTCGGGACAGGGTCCGGGAGACCCAGTACTTC